Here is one T cell receptor beta chain with its context. This sample is part of a study of T cells in Graves' hyperthyroidism and ophthalmopathy. Overall study context: Peripheral blood was obtained at initial diagnosis, preceding any treatment.

Amplified TCR beta CDR3 regions derived from RNA transcripts. The HTBI primer set was used in a first-round RT-PCR of the TCR CDR3. Using its own MiXCR run on the multiplex PCR reads, TCRdb lists one record per CDR3 protein. Of roughly 510,000 distinct CDR3 sequences in the sample, less than 25% were seen once. The sample was blood. This sequence originates from a man between 18 and 29 years old with Graves' hyperthyroidism.

CDR3 sequence: CASSLQGGLYF. In nucleotides, the CDR3 is TGTGCCAGCAGTCTACAGGGAGGTCTGTACTTC. The rearrangement links TRBV12-3 or TRBV12-4 to TRBJ2-7; either TRBD1 or TRBD2 may fit D (6 bases each). Deletions cut 5 bases from V and 12 bases from J, with 14 bases between. The CDR3 is 11 amino acids.